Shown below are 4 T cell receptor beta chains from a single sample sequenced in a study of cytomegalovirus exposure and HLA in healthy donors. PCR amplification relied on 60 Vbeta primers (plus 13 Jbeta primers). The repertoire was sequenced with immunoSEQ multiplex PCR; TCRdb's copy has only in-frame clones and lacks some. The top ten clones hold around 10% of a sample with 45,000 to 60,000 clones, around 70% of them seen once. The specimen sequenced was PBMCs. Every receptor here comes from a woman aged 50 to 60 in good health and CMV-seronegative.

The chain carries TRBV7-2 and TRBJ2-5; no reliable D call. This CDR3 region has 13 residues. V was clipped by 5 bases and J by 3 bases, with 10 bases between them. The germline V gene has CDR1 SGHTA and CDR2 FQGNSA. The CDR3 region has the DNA TGTGCCAGCAGCCCGCTCCCAGAAGAGACCCAGTACTTC. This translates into CASSPLPEETQYF.

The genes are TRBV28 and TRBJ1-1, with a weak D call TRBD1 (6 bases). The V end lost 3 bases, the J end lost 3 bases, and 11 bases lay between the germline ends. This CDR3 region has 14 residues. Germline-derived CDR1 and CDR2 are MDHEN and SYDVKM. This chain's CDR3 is CASSFFQGYTEAFF. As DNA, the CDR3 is TGTGCCAGCAGTTTCTTTCAGGGGTACACTGAAGCTTTCTTT. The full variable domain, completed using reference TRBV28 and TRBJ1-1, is DVKVTQSSRYLVKRTGEKVFLECVQDMDHENMFWYRQDPGLGLRLIYFSYDVKMKEKGDIPEGYSVSREKKERFSLILESASTNQTSMYLCASSFFQGYTEAFFGQGTRLTVV.

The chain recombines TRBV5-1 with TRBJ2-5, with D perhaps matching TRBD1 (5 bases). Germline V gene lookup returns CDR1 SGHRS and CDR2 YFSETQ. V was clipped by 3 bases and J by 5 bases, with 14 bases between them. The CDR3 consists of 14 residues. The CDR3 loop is CASSSQDAVETQYF. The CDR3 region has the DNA TGCGCCAGCAGCTCACAGGACGCAGTGGAGACCCAGTACTTC.

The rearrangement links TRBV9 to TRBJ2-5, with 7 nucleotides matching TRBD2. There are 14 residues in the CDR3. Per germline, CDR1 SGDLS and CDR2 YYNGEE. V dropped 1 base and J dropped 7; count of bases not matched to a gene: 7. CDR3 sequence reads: CASSVSSGRGTQYF. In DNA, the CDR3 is TGTGCCAGCAGCGTATCTAGCGGCCGGGGGACCCAGTACTTC.